The 32 T cell receptor beta chains reported below all come from one sample, sequenced in a study of T cells expressing NK-cell markers. With the 5' RACE reads reprocessed, TCRdb shows one record per CDR3 protein and no DNA. Found here are about 400,000 distinct CDR3 sequences; the top ten clones hold around 10%. The sequenced material came from blood T cells: a sorted CD56 or NKG2C T cell subset, CD4+ or CD8+ T cells, or bulk PBMC T cells (not recorded which). These receptors all stem from a woman aged 45-65 years in good health.

The chain recombines TRBV12-3 or TRBV12-4 with TRBJ2-3; TCRdb names TRBD1, which stays unverified in the absence of DNA. CDR3 length: 14 amino acids. CDR3 residues: CASRQGPITDTQYF.

V is TRBV7-8 and J is TRBJ2-1. This CDR3 has 17 residues. Germline V gives CDR1 SGHVS, CDR2 FQNEAQ. The CDR3 reads CASSLVWLPSSYNEQFF.

The chain recombines TRBV13 with TRBJ2-3; TCRdb's D call of TRBD2 is untestable without DNA. From germline, CDR1 is PRHDT and CDR2 FYEKMQ (reference sequence). The CDR3 spans 14 residues. This chain's CDR3 is CASRRRGGGDTQYF.

The chain employs TRBV5-6 and TRBJ1-5; with no DNA, the TCRdb D assignment of TRBD1 cannot be verified. Germline CDR1 and CDR2: SGHDT and YYEEEE. This CDR3 spans 15 amino acids. CDR3 sequence: CASSYGRGRSQPQHF.

J is TRBJ1-2 and V is TRBV25-1; the D call of TRBD1 rests on TCRdb alone, since no DNA is present to check it. The CDR3 runs to 15 residues. From germline, CDR1 is MGHDK and CDR2 SYGVNS. CDR3 in amino acids: CASSERDGRGYGYTF.

The chain employs TRBV12-3 or TRBV12-4 and TRBJ2-3; TCRdb's assignment of TRBD1 cannot be checked, as there is no DNA. The CDR3 contains 14 residues. CDR3 in amino acids: CASRLGTGQSTQYF.

The V and J genes are TRBV5-1 and TRBJ2-1; TCRdb reports TRBD2, a call that lacks DNA to check it against. The germline V gene encodes CDR1 SGHRS and CDR2 YFSETQ. CDR3 length: 14 amino acids. CDR3 amino acids: CASSLTRAGNEQFF. Using reference TRBV5-1 and TRBJ2-1 for the parts outside the CDR3, the full variable domain is KAGVTQTPRYLIKTRGQQVTLSCSPISGHRSVSWYQQTPGQGLQFLFEYFSETQRNKGNFPGRFSGRQFSNSRSEMNVSTLELGDSALYLCASSLTRAGNEQFFGPGTRLTVL.

The chain joins TRBV18 to TRBJ2-2; lacking DNA, the TRBD2 call made by TCRdb goes unchecked. Germline CDR1 is KGHSH and CDR2 is LQKENI. There are 16 residues in the CDR3. The CDR3 loop reads CASSTWTDSNTGELFF.

CDR3 sequence reads: CASGEGDYGYTF. The genes are TRBV10-2 and TRBJ1-2. CDR3 length equals 12 residues. Germline V gene lookup returns CDR1 WSHSY and CDR2 SAAADI.

The CDR3 reads CSASRPRAVTEAFF. The V call is TRBV20-1, the J call TRBJ1-1; as DNA is missing, the TRBD1 call by TCRdb cannot be tested. The CDR3 covers 14 residues. Germline CDR1 DFQATT, CDR2 SNEGSKA (reference sequence).

The rearrangement links TRBV2 to TRBJ2-4; TCRdb picks TRBD1, but there is no DNA to check that call. In germline, CDR1 is SNHLY, CDR2 FYNNEI. This CDR3 is 14 amino acids long. The CDR3 loop is CASNPEGAKNIQYF.

This sequence joins TRBV5-1 and TRBJ2-5; TCRdb picks TRBD2, but there is no DNA to check that call. This CDR3 has 15 amino acids. From germline, CDR1 is SGHRS and CDR2 YFSETQ. CDR3 protein: CASFPGLADQETQYF.

The J gene is TRBJ1-3, the V gene TRBV10-3; TCRdb designates TRBD1, a call that cannot be tested without DNA. The CDR3 loop spans 17 amino acids. Germline V gene sequence: CDR1 ENHRY, CDR2 SYGVKD. CDR3 region: CAISDPDRDDPANTIYF.

The CDR3 loop is CASSLRTSGNLFF. This rearrangement joins TRBV19 to TRBJ2-1; TCRdb lists TRBD2, though no DNA is available to test this call. The germline V gene encodes CDR1 LNHDA and CDR2 SQIVND (reference sequence). The CDR3 spans 13 residues. Full variable domain (missing parts from reference TRBV19 and TRBJ2-1): DGGITQSPKYLFRKEGQNVTLSCEQNLNHDAMYWYRQDPGQGLRLIYYSQIVNDFQKGDIAEGYSVSREKKESFPLTVTSAQKNPTAFYLCASSLRTSGNLFFGPGTRLTVL.

The chain uses TRBV20-1 and TRBJ2-7. The CDR3 is 12 amino acids. Germline V gene sequence: CDR1 DFQATT, CDR2 SNEGSKA (reference sequence). This chain's CDR3 is CSARDRDYEQYF.

CDR3 sequence: CATSFSREETQYF. The chain is built from TRBV10-3 and TRBJ2-5; the D gene TCRdb calls, TRBD2, cannot be checked with no DNA. There are 13 residues in the CDR3. Germline V gene sequence: CDR1 ENHRY, CDR2 SYGVKD.

The CDR3 here is CASSQDRWEGGQETQYF. The gene calls are TRBV4-2 and TRBJ2-5; TCRdb returns TRBD2, unconfirmable since there is no DNA. Germline CDR1 reads LGHNA; CDR2 reads YNFKEQ. There are 17 residues in the CDR3.

The chain is built from TRBV5-1 and TRBJ2-5; with no DNA, the TCRdb D assignment of TRBD2 cannot be verified. CDR1 SGHRS and CDR2 YFSETQ come from the germline V gene. The CDR3 runs to 18 residues. CDR3 sequence reads: CASSLVVAGGPGEETQYF.

The V gene is TRBV5-5, the J gene TRBJ1-4; the D call of TRBD1 rests on TCRdb alone, since no DNA is present to check it. The V gene's germline CDR1 is SGHKS and CDR2 YYEKEE (reference sequence). The CDR3 spans 15 residues. The CDR3 loop reads CASSLVQGGYEKLFF.

The rearrangement joins TRBV29-1 to TRBJ2-2; TCRdb proposes TRBD2, but this gene call is untestable without DNA. Germline V gene sequence: CDR1 SQVTM, CDR2 ANQGSEA. The CDR3 consists of 15 residues. CDR3 region: CSVTTGGREAGELFF.

This sequence joins TRBV5-6 and TRBJ2-7; TCRdb gives TRBD1 as the D gene, but with no DNA this cannot be confirmed. Germline CDR1 is SGHDT and CDR2 is YYEEEE. CDR3 length: 13 amino acids. CDR3 region: CASMETGEDEQYF.

The chain combines TRBV6-5 with TRBJ2-1; TCRdb selects TRBD2, and the lack of DNA leaves this call unchecked. This CDR3 has 18 amino acids. CDR1 MNHEY and CDR2 SVGAGI come from the germline V gene. CDR3 residues: CASRKTGLAGKWGNEQFF.

The V and J genes are TRBV5-1 and TRBJ2-2; the D call from TCRdb, TRBD1, cannot be confirmed without DNA. The CDR3 is 14 residues long. Germline loops: CDR1 SGHRS, CDR2 YFSETQ. CDR3 region: CASKQGAESGELFF. Full variable domain (outside the CDR3, taken from reference TRBV5-1 and TRBJ2-2): KAGVTQTPRYLIKTRGQQVTLSCSPISGHRSVSWYQQTPGQGLQFLFEYFSETQRNKGNFPGRFSGRQFSNSRSEMNVSTLELGDSALYLCASKQGAESGELFFGEGSRLTVL.

The chain has TRBV20-1 and TRBJ2-1; there is no DNA to check the TCRdb D call of TRBD2. CDR1 DFQATT and CDR2 SNEGSKA come from the germline V gene (reference sequence). The CDR3 is made up of 17 amino acids. This CDR3 is CSARGDLSWREVGEQFF.

The chain couples TRBV20-1 to TRBJ2-1; the D gene TCRdb calls, TRBD1, cannot be checked with no DNA. Germline V gene sequence: CDR1 DFQATT, CDR2 SNEGSKA (reference sequence). This CDR3 comprises 15 residues. This chain's CDR3 is CSARKPGTPRNEQFF.

The chain is built from TRBV6-6 and TRBJ2-7. This CDR3 has 12 residues. CDR1 is MNHNY, CDR2 SVGAGI, per germline (reference sequence). CDR3 protein: CASSTIGYEQYF.

The rearrangement joins TRBV20-1 to TRBJ1-4; TCRdb calls TRBD1, which cannot be checked without DNA. Germline CDR1 is DFQATT and CDR2 is SNEGSKA (reference sequence). CDR3 length: 13 residues. CDR3 loop: CSAWGQGREKLFF.

The rearrangement links TRBV29-1 to TRBJ2-3; TCRdb selects TRBD1, and the lack of DNA leaves this call unchecked. Per the germline V gene, CDR1 is SQVTM and CDR2 is ANQGSEA. The CDR3 consists of 14 residues. The CDR3 protein is CSVLAGQGGGTQYF.

The chain carries TRBV7-8 and TRBJ2-3; without DNA, the TCRdb call of TRBD1 cannot be checked. The germline gives CDR1 SGHVS, CDR2 FQNEAQ. The CDR3 totals 16 residues. CDR3 sequence reads: CASSLRAGSSTDTQYF.

The chain couples TRBV5-1 to TRBJ2-3; TCRdb picks TRBD2, but there is no DNA to check that call. Germline CDR1 SGHRS, CDR2 YFSETQ. CDR3 length equals 15 residues. The CDR3 loop is CASSFSSGNPDTQYF.

This rearrangement joins TRBV2 to TRBJ1-4; the D gene TCRdb calls, TRBD1, cannot be checked with no DNA. Per the germline V gene, CDR1 is SNHLY and CDR2 is FYNNEI. The CDR3 has 14 residues. CDR3 protein: CASRGTGGNEKLFF.

The chain is built from TRBV10-3 and TRBJ1-3. Germline V gene lookup returns CDR1 ENHRY and CDR2 SYGVKD. This CDR3 has 14 residues. CDR3 in amino acids: CAIRRIASGNTIYF.